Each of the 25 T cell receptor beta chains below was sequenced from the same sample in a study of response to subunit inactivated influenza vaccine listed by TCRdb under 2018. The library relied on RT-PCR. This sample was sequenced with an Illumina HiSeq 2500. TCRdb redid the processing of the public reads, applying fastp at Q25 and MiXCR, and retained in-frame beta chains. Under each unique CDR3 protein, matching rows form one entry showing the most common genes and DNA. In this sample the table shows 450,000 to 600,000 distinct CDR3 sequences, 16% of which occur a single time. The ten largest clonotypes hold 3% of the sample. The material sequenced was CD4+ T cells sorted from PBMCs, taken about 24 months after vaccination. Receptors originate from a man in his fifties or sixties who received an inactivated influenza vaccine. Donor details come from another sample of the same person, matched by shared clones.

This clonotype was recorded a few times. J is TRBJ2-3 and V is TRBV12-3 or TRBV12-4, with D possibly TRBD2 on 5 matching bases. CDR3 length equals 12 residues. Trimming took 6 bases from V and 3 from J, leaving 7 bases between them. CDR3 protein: CASRLDTDTQYF. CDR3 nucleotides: TGTGCCAGCAGACTAGATACAGATACGCAGTATTTT.

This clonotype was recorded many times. The DNA of the CDR3 is TGTGCCAGCAGCACGCCGGGCCTATTATCGGCTGAGCAGTTCTTC. As protein: CASSTPGLLSAEQFF. This chain uses TRBV7-2 with TRBJ2-1, with unresolved D. V was clipped by 5 bases and J by 9 bases, with 20 bases between them. This CDR3 comprises 15 residues. The germline CDR1 and CDR2 sequences are SGHTA and FQGNSA.

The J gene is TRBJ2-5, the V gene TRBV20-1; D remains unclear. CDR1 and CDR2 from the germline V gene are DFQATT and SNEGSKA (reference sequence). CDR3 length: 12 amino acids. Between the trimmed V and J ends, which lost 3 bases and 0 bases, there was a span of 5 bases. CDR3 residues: CSARGNQETQYF. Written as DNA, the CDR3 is TGCAGTGCTAGGGGAAACCAAGAGACCCAGTACTTC.

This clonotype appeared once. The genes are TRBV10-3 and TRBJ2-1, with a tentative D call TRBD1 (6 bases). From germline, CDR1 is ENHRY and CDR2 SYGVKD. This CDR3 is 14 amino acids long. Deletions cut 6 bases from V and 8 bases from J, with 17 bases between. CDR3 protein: CAIRQGTSGDEQFF. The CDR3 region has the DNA TGTGCCATCAGACAGGGAACCTCCGGGGATGAGCAGTTCTTC.

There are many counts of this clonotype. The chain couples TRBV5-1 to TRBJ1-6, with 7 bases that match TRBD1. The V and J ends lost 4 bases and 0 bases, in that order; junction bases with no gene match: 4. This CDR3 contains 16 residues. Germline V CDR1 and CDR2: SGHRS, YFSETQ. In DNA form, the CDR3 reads TGCGCCAGCAGCCTACAGGGGAGCTCCTATAATTCACCCCTCCACTTT. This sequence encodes CASSLQGSSYNSPLHF. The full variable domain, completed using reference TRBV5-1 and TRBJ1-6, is KAGVTQTPRYLIKTRGQQVTLSCSPISGHRSVSWYQQTPGQGLQFLFEYFSETQRNKGNFPGRFSGRQFSNSRSEMNVSTLELGDSALYLCASSLQGSSYNSPLHFGNGTRLTVT.

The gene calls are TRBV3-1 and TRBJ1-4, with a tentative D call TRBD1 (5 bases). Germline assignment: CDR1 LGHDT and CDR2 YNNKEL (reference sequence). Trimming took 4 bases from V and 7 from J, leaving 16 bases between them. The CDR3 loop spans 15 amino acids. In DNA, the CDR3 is TGTGCCAGCAGCCTGGTAGGGGCCGGGACTGAAAAACTGTTTTTT. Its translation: CASSLVGAGTEKLFF.

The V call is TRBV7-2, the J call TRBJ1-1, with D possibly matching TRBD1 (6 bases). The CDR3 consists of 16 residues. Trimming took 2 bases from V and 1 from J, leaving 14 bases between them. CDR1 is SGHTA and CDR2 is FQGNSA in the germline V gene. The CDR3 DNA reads TGTGCCAGCAGCTTATCGGGCCTAGGGGGGAACACTGAAGCTTTCTTT. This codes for CASSLSGLGGNTEAFF.

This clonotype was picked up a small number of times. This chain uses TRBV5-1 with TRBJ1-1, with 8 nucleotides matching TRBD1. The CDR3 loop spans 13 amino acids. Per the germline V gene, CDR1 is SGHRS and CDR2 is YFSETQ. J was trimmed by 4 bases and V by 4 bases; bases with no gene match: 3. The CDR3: CASSTRGPTEAFF. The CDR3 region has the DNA TGCGCCAGCAGCACCAGGGGGCCCACTGAAGCTTTCTTT.

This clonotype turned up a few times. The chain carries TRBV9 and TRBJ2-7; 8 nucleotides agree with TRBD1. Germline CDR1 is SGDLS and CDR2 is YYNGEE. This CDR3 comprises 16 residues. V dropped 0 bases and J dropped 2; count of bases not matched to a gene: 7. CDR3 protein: CASSVGLGDRTYEQYF. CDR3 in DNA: TGTGCCAGCAGCGTAGGTTTGGGGGACAGGACCTACGAGCAGTACTTC.

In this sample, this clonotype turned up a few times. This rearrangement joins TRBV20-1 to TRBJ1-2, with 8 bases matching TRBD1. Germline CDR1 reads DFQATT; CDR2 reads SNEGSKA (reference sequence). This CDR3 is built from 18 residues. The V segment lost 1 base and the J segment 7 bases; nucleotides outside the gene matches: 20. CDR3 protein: CSARVTNSGTGYMGGYTF. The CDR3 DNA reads TGCAGTGCTAGAGTTACCAACTCTGGGACAGGCTATATGGGTGGCTACACCTTC.

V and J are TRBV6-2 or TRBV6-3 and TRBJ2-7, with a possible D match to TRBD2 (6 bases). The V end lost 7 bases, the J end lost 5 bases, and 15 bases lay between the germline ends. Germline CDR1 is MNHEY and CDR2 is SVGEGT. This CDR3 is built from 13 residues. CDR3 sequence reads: CASKSTSFNEQYF. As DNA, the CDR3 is TGTGCCAGCAAGTCCACTAGCTTCAACGAGCAGTACTTC.

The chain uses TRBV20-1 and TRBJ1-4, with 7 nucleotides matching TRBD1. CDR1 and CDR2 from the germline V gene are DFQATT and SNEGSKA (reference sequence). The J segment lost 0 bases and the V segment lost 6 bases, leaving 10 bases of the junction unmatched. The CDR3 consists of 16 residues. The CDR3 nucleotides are TGCAGTGCCAGACAGGGCCTCTTTTCAACTAATGAAAAACTGTTTTTT. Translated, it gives CSARQGLFSTNEKLFF.

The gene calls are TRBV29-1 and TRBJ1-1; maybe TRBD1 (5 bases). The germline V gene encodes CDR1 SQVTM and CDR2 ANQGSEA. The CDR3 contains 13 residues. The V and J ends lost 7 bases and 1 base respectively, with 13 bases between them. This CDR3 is CSAQGVTNTEAFF. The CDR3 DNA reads TGCAGCGCCCAAGGGGTCACGAACACTGAAGCTTTCTTT.

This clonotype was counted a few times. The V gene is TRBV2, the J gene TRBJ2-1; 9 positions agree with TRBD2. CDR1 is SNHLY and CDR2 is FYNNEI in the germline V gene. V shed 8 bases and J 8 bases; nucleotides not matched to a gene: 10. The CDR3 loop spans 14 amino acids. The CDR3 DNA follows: TGTGCCAGCGCGCTAGCGGGGAAAGGAGATGAGCAGTTCTTC. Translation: CASALAGKGDEQFF.

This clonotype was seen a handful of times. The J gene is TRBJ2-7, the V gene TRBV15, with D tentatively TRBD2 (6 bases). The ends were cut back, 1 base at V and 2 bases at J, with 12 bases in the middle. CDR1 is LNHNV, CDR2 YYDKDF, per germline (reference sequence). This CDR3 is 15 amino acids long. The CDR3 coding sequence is TGTGCCACCAGCAGAGTGGGGGGAGTCCCCTACGAGCAGTACTTC. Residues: CATSRVGGVPYEQYF. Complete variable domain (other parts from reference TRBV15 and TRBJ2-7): DAMVIQNPRYQVTQFGKPVTLSCSQTLNHNVMYWYQQKSSQAPKLLFHYYDKDFNNEADTPDNFQSRRPNTSFCFLDIRSPGLGDTAMYLCATSRVGGVPYEQYFGPGTRLTVT.

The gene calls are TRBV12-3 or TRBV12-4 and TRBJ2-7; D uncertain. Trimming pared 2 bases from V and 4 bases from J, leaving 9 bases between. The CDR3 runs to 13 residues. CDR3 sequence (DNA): TGTGCCAGCAGTTTAAACACCCCTTACGAGCAGTACTTC. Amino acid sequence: CASSLNTPYEQYF.

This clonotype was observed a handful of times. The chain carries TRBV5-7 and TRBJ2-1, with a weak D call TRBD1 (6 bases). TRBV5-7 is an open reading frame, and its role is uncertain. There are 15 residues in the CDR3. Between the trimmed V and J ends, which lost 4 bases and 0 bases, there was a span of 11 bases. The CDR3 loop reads CASSPGHLSYNEQFF. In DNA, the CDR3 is TGTGCCAGCAGCCCGGGACATCTCTCCTACAATGAGCAGTTCTTC.

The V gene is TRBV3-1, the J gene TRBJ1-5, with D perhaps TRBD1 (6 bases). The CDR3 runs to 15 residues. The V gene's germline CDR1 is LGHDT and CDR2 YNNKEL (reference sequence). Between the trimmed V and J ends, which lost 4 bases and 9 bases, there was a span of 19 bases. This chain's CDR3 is CASSLTDSGGSPQHF. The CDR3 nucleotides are TGTGCCAGCAGCCTAACGGACAGCGGTGGGTCGCCCCAGCATTTT.

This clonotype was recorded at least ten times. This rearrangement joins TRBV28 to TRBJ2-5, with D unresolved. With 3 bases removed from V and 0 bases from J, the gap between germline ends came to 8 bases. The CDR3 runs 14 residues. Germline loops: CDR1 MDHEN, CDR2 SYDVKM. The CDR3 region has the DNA TGTGCCAGCAGTTTTTCACAATACCAAGAGACCCAGTACTTC. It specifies CASSFSQYQETQYF.

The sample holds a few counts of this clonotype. CDR3 nucleotide sequence: TGTGCCAGCAGCTTAGGTGGGGCAGGGACCTATGGCTACACCTTC. It is translated as CASSLGGAGTYGYTF. V and J are TRBV7-2 and TRBJ1-2; D perhaps matches TRBD1 (5 bases). The V and J ends lost 1 base and 4 bases respectively, with 13 bases between them. CDR3 length: 15 residues. Germline CDR1 is SGHTA and CDR2 is FQGNSA.

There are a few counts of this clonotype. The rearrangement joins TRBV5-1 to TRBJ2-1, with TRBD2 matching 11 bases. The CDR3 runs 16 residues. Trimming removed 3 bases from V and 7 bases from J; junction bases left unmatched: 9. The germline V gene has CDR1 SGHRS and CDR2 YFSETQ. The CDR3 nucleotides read TGCGCCAGCAGCTCGTCCTCTAGCGGGAGGACAAATGAGCAGTTCTTC. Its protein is CASSSSSSGRTNEQFF.

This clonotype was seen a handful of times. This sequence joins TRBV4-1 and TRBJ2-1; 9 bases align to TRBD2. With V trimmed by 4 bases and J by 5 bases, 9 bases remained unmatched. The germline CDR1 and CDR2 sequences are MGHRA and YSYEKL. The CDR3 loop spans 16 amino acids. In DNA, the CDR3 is TGCGCCAGCAGCCCCGAGGGACTAGCTCCCCACAATGAGCAGTTCTTC. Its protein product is CASSPEGLAPHNEQFF.

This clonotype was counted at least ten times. The CDR3 reads CATSGGLDTQYF. The CDR3 coding sequence is TGTGCCACCAGTGGGGGCCTGGATACGCAGTATTTT. The chain combines TRBV24-1 with TRBJ2-3, with D perhaps TRBD1 (5 bases). Per germline, CDR1 KGHDR and CDR2 SFDVKD. Deletions cut 5 bases from V and 6 bases from J, with 8 bases between. CDR3 length equals 12 residues.

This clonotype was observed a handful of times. CDR3: CASSPGTGNGYTF. Here the CDR3 DNA reads TGCGCCAGCAGCCCCGGGACAGGGAATGGCTACACCTTC. The chain couples TRBV5-1 to TRBJ1-2; TRBD1 matches at 9 bases. V lost 4 bases to trimming and J lost 6 bases; unmatched junction nucleotides: 4. CDR1 and CDR2 (germline): SGHRS, YFSETQ. This CDR3 comprises 13 residues. Using reference TRBV5-1 and TRBJ1-2 for the parts outside the CDR3, the full variable domain is KAGVTQTPRYLIKTRGQQVTLSCSPISGHRSVSWYQQTPGQGLQFLFEYFSETQRNKGNFPGRFSGRQFSNSRSEMNVSTLELGDSALYLCASSPGTGNGYTFGSGTRLTVV.

DNA of the CDR3: TGCAGTGCTCGGGGGAGTGAGGAGACCCAGTACTTC. As protein: CSARGSEETQYF. This sequence joins TRBV20-1 and TRBJ2-5; the D gene is possibly TRBD2 (6 bases). Trimming removed 5 bases at V and 5 bases at J, with 12 bases between. CDR1 and CDR2 (germline): DFQATT, SNEGSKA (reference sequence). This CDR3 contains 12 residues.